This entry features one T cell receptor (beta chain) sequence. This sample was included in a study of blood T cell repertoires in COVID-19. In the study's own analysis: Nucleated cell number was recorded as an estimate derived from reference gene primer amplification. Measured with immunoSEQ multiplex PCR; TCRdb has only the in-frame clones, and not every one. V, J and clone size reflect that table, while D and trimming were determined from the DNA. This table holds 250,000 to 350,000 clones, 89% found once. V was pared by 1 base and J by 7 bases, with 14 bases between. The CDR3 has 15 amino acids. From germline, CDR1 is SGHVS and CDR2 FQNEAQ.

The receptor was isolated from a woman aged 60-75 years with acute or convalescent COVID-19. The chain has TRBV7-8 and TRBJ1-5; D ambiguous. Sequencing used peripheral blood. The CDR3 region has the DNA TGTGCCAGCAGCTTAGGACTCCTCGGGGTGCAGCCCCAGCATTTT. This sequence encodes CASSLGLLGVQPQHF.